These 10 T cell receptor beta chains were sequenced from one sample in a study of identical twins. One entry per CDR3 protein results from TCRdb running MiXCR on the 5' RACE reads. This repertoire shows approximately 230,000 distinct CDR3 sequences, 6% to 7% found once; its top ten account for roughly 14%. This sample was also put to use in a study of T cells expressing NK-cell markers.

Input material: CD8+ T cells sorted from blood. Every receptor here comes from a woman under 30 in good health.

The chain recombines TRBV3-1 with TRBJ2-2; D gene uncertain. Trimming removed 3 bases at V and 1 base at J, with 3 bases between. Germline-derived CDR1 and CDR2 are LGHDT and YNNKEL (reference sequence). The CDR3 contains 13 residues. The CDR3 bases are TGTGCCAGCAGCCAGTGGAACACCGGGGAGCTGTTTTTT. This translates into CASSQWNTGELFF.

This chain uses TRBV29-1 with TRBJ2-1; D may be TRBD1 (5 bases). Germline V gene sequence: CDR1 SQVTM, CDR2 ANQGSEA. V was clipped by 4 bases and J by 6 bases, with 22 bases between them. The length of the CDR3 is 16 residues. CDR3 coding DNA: TGCAGCGTTGGGCGTGTGGGGCAGTTCTTTCGCAATGAGCAGTTCTTC. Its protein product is CSVGRVGQFFRNEQFF.

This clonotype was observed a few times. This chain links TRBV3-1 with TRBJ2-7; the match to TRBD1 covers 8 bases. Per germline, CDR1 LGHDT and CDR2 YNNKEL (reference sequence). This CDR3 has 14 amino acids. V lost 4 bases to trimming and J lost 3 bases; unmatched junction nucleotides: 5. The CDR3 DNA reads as TGTGCCAGCAGCCCCACAGGGGGGATCTACGAGCAGTACTTC. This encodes CASSPTGGIYEQYF.

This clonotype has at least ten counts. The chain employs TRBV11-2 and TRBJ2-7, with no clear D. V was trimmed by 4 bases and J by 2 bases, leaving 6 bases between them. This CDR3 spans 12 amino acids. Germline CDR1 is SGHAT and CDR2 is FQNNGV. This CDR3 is CASSSHAYEQYF. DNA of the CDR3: TGTGCCAGCAGCTCTCATGCCTACGAGCAGTACTTC.

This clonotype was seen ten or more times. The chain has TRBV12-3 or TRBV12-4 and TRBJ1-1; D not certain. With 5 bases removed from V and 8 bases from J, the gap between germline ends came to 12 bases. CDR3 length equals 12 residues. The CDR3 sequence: CASSLHTLEAFF. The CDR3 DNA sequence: TGTGCCAGCAGTCTTCATACTCTGGAAGCTTTCTTT.

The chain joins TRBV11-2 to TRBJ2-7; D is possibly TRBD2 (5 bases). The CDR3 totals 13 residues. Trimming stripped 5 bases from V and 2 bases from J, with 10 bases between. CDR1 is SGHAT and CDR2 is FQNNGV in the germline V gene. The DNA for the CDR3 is TGTGCCAGCAGCCTCTCGACTACCTACGAGCAGTACTTC. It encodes CASSLSTTYEQYF.

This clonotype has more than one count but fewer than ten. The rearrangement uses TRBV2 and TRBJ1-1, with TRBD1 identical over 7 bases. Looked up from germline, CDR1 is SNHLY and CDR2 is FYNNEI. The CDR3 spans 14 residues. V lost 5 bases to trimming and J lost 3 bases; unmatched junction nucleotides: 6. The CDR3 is CASSPPTGDTEAFF. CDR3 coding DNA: TGTGCCAGCAGTCCTCCAACAGGGGACACTGAAGCTTTCTTT.

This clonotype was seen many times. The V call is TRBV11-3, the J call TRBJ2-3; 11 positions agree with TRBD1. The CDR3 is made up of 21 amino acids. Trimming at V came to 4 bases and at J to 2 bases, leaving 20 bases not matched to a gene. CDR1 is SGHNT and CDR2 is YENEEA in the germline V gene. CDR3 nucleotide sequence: TGTGCCAGCAGCTCCACCCCCGGGACAGGGGGAACTAGCGGGTTCACAGATACGCAGTATTTT. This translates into CASSSTPGTGGTSGFTDTQYF.

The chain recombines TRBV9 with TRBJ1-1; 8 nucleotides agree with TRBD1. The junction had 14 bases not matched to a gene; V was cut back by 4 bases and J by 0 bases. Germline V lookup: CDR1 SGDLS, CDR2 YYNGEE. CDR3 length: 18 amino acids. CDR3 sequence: CASSPLRGQVYMNTEAFF. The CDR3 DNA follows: TGTGCCAGCAGCCCTCTCCGGGGACAGGTATATATGAACACTGAAGCTTTCTTT. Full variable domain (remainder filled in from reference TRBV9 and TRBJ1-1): DSGVTQTPKHLITATGQRVTLRCSPRSGDLSVYWYQQSLDQGLQFLIQYYNGEERAKGNILERFSAQQFPDLHSELNLSSLELGDSALYFCASSPLRGQVYMNTEAFFGQGTRLTVV.

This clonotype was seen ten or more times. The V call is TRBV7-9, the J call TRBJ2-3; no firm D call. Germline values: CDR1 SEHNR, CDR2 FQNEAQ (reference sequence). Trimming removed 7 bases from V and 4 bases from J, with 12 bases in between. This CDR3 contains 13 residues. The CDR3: CASTPLGSDTQYF. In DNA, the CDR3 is TGTGCCAGCACCCCCCTTGGGTCAGATACGCAGTATTTT.